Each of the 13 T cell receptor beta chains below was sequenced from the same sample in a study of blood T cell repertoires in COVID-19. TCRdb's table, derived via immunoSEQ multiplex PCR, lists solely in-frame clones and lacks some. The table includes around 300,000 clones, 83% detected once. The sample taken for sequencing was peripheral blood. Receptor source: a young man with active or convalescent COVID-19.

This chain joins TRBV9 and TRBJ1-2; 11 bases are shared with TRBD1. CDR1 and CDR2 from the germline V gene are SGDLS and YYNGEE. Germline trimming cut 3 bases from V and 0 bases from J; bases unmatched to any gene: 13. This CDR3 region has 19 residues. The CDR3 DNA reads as TGTGCCAGCAGCGCCACTACGGGACAGGGGGTGGGAGCTAACTATGGCTACACCTTC. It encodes CASSATTGQGVGANYGYTF.

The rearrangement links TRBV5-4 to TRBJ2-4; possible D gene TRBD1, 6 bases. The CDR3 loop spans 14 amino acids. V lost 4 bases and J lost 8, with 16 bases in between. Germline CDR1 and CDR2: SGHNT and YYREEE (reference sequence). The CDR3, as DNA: TGTGCCAGCAGCGCAAAACAGGGTTCGGACATTCAGTACTTC. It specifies CASSAKQGSDIQYF.

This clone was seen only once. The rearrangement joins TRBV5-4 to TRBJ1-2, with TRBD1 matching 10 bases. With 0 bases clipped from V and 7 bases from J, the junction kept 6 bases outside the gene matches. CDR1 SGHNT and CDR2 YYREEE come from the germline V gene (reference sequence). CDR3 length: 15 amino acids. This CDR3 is CASSLGVGQGPGYTF. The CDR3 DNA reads TGTGCCAGCAGCTTGGGGGTGGGACAGGGGCCTGGCTACACCTTC.

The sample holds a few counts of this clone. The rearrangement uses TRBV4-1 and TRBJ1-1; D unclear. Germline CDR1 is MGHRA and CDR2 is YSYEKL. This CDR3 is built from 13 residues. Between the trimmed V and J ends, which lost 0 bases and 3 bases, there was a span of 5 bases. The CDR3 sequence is CASSQESYTEAFF. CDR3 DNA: TGCGCCAGCAGCCAAGAAAGCTACACTGAAGCTTTCTTT.

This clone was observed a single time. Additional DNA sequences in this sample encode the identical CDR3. The DNA for the CDR3 is TGCGCCAGCAGCCCCCAGGGTTACGAGCAGTACTTC. Translation gives CASSPQGYEQYF. The J gene is TRBJ2-7, the V gene TRBV5-1; perhaps TRBD1 as D (5 bases). CDR1 and CDR2 from the germline V gene are SGHRS and YFSETQ. The CDR3 contains 12 residues. Trimming shortened V by 4 bases and J by 4 bases, and 9 bases separated the two germline ends.

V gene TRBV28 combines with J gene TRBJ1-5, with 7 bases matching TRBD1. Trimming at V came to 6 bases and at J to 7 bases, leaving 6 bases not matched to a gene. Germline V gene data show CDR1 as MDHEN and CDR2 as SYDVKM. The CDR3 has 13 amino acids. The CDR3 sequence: CASSLPGGQPQHF. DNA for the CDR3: TGTGCCAGCAGCCTCCCAGGGGGGCAGCCCCAGCATTTT.

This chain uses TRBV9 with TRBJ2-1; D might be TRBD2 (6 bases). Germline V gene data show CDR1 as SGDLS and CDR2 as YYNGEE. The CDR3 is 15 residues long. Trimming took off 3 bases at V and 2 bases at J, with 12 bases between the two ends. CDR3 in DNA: TGTGCCAGCAGCGGTAGCGGCCTAACCTACAATGAGCAGTTCTTC. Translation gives CASSGSGLTYNEQFF.

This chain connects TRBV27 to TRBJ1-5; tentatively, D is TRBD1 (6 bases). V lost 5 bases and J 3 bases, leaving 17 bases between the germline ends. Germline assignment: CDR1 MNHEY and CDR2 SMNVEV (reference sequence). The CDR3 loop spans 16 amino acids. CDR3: CASSLSGARVNQPQHF. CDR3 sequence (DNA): TGTGCCAGCAGTCTGTCAGGGGCGCGGGTCAATCAGCCCCAGCATTTT.

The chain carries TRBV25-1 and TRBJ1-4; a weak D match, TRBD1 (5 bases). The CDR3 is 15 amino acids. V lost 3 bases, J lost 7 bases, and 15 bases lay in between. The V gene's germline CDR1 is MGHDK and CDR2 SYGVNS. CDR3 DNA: TGTGCCAGCAGTGATGTGTCTAGGGGCAGTGAAAAACTGTTTTTT. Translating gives CASSDVSRGSEKLFF. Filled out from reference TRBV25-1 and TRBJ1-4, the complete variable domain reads EADIYQTPRYLVIGTGKKITLECSQTMGHDKMYWYQQDPGMELHLIHYSYGVNSTEKGDLSSESTVSRIRTEHFPLTLESARPSHTSQYLCASSDVSRGSEKLFFGSGTQLSVL.

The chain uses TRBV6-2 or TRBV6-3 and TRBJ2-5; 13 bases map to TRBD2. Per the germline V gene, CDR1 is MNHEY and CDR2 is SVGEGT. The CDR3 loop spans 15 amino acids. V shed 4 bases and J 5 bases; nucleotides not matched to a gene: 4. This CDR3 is CASSSTSGRGETQYF. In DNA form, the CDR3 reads TGTGCCAGCAGTTCCACTAGCGGGAGGGGGGAGACCCAGTACTTC.

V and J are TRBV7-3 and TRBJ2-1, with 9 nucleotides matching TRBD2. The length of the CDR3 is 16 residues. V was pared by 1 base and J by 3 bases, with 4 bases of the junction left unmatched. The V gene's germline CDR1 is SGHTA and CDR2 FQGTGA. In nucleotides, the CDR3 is TGTGCCAGCAGCTTAAATAGCGGGGGCGGCTACAATGAGCAGTTCTTC. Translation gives CASSLNSGGGYNEQFF.

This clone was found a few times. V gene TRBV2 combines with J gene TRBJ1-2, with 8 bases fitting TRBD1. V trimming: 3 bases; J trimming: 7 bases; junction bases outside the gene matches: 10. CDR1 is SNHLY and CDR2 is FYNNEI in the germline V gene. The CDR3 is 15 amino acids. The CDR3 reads CASSDRQGRESGYTF. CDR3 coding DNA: TGTGCCAGCAGTGATAGACAGGGGCGAGAAAGTGGCTACACCTTC.

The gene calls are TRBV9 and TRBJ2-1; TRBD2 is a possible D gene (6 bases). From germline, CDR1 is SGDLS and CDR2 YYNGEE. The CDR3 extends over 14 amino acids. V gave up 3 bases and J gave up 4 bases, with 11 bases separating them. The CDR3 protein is CASSETAGYNEQFF. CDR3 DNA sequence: TGTGCCAGCAGCGAGACCGCGGGGTACAATGAGCAGTTCTTC.